This TCR beta chain came from a study of spatial heterogeneity in lung cancer. Study-wide findings and caveats: Blood carried ubiquitous expanded tumor TCRs more at resection than follow-up.

The germline gives CDR1 DFQATT, CDR2 SNEGSKA (reference sequence). The CDR3 runs to 14 residues. The trim removed 1 base at V and 2 bases at J, leaving 5 bases unmatched. Every TCR cDNA molecule carried a tag that served as a unique molecular identifier. In TCRdb, the 5' RACE reads were re-called with MiXCR into one record per CDR3 protein. The sample consists of 55,000 to 70,000 distinct CDR3 sequences, about 6.6% of them appearing once. The time point was: sample taken at primary tumor resection. Extraction of whole RNA from tumor, nontumor lung or frozen PBMC preceded unsorted sequencing. Notes on this clonotype: Its target is not known.

The receptor was isolated from a female donor with early-stage non-small cell lung cancer. Here the sequenced sample was PBMCs, taken at surgery. The V call is TRBV20-1, the J call TRBJ2-7, with 7 bases lining up with TRBD2. CDR3 loop: CSARGEGEPYEQYF. CDR3 nucleotides: TGCAGTGCTAGAGGGGAGGGAGAGCCCTACGAGCAGTACTTC.